The source of this T cell receptor (beta chain) is a study of T cell repertoires in cytomegalovirus infection. Study information: Use of recently identified HLA-C-restricted and well-studied HLA-B-restricted CMV epitopes was part of the study. Indicated by public TCR beta signatures were CMV infection and matching HLA type. Notes on the study in general: The response measured ex vivo was dominated by TCR beta clonotypes (HLA-C-restricted and CMV-specific).

This CDR3 has 13 residues. Germline V lookup: CDR1 MDHEN, CDR2 SYDVKM. V lost 10 bases and J 4 bases, leaving 14 bases between the germline ends. This clonotype came up a few times. Its matching antigen is unknown. TCRdb re-called the reads through MiXCR, storing one row per CDR3 protein. This sample yields roughly 170,000 distinct CDR3 sequences, of which 20% to 25% are seen a single time; more than 25% belongs to the top ten. Sequenced material: CD8+ T cells from cultured PBMCs, taken from culture after CMV antigen stimulation. The rearrangement joins TRBV28 to TRBJ2-1, with D unclear. The clonotype was recovered from a human donor in good health (CMV status not recorded). Some clones in this sample may be carry-over from other donors' samples. In nucleotides, the CDR3 is TGTGCCACCTCCGGGCTCAATTACAATGAGCAGTTCTTC. As protein: CATSGLNYNEQFF.